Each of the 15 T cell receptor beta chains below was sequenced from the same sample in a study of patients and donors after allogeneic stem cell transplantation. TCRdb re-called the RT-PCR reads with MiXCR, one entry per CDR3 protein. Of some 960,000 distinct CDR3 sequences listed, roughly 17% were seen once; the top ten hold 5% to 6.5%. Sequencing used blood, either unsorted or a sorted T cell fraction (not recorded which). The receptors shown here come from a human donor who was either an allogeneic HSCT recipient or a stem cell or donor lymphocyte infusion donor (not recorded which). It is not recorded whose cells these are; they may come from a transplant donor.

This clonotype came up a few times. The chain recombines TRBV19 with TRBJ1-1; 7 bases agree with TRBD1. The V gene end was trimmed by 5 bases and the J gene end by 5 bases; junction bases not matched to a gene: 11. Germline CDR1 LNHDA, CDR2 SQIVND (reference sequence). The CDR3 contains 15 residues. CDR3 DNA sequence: TGTGCCAGTAGTCTTAACCCAGGGGGAGTAACTGAAGCTTTCTTT. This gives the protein CASSLNPGGVTEAFF.

CDR3 nucleotides: TGTGCCAGCAGTTTAATGGCAGGTGGCTACACCTTC. Protein: CASSLMAGGYTF. The J gene is TRBJ1-2, the V gene TRBV12-3 or TRBV12-4; no clear D gene. The V gene lost 2 bases and the J gene lost 7 bases, with 8 bases spanning the gap. This CDR3 is 12 amino acids long.

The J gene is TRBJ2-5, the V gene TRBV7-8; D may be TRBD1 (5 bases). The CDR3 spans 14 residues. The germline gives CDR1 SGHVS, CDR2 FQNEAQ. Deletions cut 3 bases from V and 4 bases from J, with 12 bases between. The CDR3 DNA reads TGTGCCAGCAGCTTGGGGCCCAGCTTAGAGACCCAGTACTTC. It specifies CASSLGPSLETQYF.

CDR3 residues: CASSITRGGGDTQYF. CDR3 bases: TGTGCCAGCAGCATCACTAGGGGCGGCGGAGATACGCAGTATTTT. The V and J genes are TRBV7-9 and TRBJ2-3; D is possibly TRBD1 or TRBD2 (5 bases each). Germline V gives CDR1 SEHNR, CDR2 FQNEAQ (reference sequence). The CDR3 runs 15 residues. The germline V and J ends were trimmed by 5 bases and 5 bases, with 17 bases remaining between them.

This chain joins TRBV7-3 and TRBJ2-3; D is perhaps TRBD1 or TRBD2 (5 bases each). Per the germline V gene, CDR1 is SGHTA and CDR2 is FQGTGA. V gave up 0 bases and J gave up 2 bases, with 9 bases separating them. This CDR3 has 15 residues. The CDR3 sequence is CASSLTWGSTDTQYF. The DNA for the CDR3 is TGTGCCAGCAGCTTAACGTGGGGGTCCACAGATACGCAGTATTTT.

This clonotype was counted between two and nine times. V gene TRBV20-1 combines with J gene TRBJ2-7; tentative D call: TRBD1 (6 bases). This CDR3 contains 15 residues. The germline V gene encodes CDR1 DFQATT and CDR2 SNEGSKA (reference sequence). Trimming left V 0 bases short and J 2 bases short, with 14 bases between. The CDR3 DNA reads TGCAGTGCTAGAGATCTCACAGGGACGACCTACGAGCAGTACTTC. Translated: CSARDLTGTTYEQYF.

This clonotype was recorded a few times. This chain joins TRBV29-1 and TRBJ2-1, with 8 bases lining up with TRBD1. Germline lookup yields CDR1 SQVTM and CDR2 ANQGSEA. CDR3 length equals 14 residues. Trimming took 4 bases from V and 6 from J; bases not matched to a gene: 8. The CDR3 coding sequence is TGCAGCGTTGCCGGGACAGGCCTCTCCAATGAGCAGTTCTTC. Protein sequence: CSVAGTGLSNEQFF.

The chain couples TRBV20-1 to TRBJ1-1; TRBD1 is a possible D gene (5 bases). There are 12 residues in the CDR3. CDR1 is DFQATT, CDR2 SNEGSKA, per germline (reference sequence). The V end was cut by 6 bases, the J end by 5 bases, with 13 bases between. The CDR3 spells CSARLWGTEAFF. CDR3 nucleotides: TGCAGTGCGCGACTCTGGGGGACTGAAGCTTTCTTT.

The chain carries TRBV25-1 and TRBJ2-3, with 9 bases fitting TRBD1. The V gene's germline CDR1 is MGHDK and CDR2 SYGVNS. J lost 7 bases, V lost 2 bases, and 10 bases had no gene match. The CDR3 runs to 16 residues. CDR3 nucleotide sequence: TGTGCCAGCAGTGAAGGACAGGGGAGGGGCATGCATACGCAGTATTTT. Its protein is CASSEGQGRGMHTQYF.

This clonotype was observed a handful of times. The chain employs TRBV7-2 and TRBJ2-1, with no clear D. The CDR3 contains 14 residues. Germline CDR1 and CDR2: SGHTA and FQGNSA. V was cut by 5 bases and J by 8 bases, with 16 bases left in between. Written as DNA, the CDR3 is TGTGCCAGCAGCCTTAGGGCCAGAGACGATGAGCAGTTCTTC. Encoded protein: CASSLRARDDEQFF. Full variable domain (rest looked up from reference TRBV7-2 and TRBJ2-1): GAGVSQSPSNKVTEKGKDVELRCDPISGHTALYWYRQSLGQGLEFLIYFQGNSAPDKSGLPSDRFSAERTGGSVSTLTIQRTQQEDSAVYLCASSLRARDDEQFFGPGTRLTVL.

The DNA for the CDR3 is TGCAGTGCTCCCCGGCAGGGAACTGAAGCTTTCTTT. Protein product: CSAPRQGTEAFF. The gene calls are TRBV20-1 and TRBJ1-1; a possible D gene is TRBD1 (5 bases). V shed 5 bases and J shed 5 bases, with 12 bases lying between them. The CDR3 sequence is 12 residues long. Germline CDR1 DFQATT, CDR2 SNEGSKA (reference sequence).

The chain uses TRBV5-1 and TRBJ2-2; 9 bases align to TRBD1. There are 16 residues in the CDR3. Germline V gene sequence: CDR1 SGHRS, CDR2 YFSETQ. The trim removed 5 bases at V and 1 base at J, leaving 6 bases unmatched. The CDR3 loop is CASRRGDRENTGELFF. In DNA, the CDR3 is TGCGCCAGCAGAAGGGGGGACAGGGAGAACACCGGGGAGCTGTTTTTT. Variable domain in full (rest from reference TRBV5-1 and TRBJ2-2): KAGVTQTPRYLIKTRGQQVTLSCSPISGHRSVSWYQQTPGQGLQFLFEYFSETQRNKGNFPGRFSGRQFSNSRSEMNVSTLELGDSALYLCASRRGDRENTGELFFGEGSRLTVL.

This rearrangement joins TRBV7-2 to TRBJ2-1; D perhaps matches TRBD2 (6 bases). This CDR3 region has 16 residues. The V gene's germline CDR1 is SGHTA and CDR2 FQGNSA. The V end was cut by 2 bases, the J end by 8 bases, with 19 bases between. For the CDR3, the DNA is TGTGCCAGCAGCTTAAGTGCGTCGGGAGCCCCGGATGAGCAGTTCTTC. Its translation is CASSLSASGAPDEQFF.

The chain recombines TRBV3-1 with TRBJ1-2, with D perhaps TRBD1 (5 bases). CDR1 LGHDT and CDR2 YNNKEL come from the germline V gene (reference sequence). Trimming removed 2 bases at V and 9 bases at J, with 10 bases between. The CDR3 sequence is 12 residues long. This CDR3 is CASSQTRERYTF. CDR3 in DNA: TGTGCCAGCAGCCAAACCAGGGAGCGCTACACCTTC.

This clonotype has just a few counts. The CDR3: CASSLGGYADTQYF. CDR3 in DNA: TGTGCCAGCTCACTGGGGGGTTATGCAGATACGCAGTATTTT. V and J are TRBV13 and TRBJ2-3; D is perhaps TRBD2 (6 bases). The V and J ends lost 8 bases and 4 bases respectively, with 16 bases between them. This CDR3 region has 14 residues. In germline, CDR1 is PRHDT, CDR2 FYEKMQ (reference sequence).